This T cell receptor beta chain originates from a study of blood T cell repertoires in COVID-19. Study in general: COVID-19 samples from acute and convalescent phases originated in the United States, Italy and Spain. The cDNA or gDNA used as material had been derived from T cells, B-cell-depleted T cells, or PBMCs.

The authors' processing: Reference gene primer amplification in the assay estimated nucleated cell counts. The assay was immunoSEQ multiplex PCR, and TCRdb's table has in-frame clones only and misses some. That table supplies the V and J calls and clone size; D and trimming were determined from the DNA. The sample has 140,000 or so clones, roughly 87% seen once; the top ten hold 0.8% to 0.95%. This CDR3 has 12 amino acids. Germline V lookup: CDR1 SGDLS, CDR2 YYNGEE. Trimming removed 0 bases from V and 4 bases from J, with 4 bases in between. The source of this sequence is a woman in her forties or fifties with acute or convalescent COVID-19. Input material: peripheral blood. The chain employs TRBV9 and TRBJ1-2; D gene ambiguous. CDR3 loop: CASSVEAYGYTF. The CDR3 coding sequence is TGTGCCAGCAGCGTAGAAGCCTATGGCTACACCTTC.